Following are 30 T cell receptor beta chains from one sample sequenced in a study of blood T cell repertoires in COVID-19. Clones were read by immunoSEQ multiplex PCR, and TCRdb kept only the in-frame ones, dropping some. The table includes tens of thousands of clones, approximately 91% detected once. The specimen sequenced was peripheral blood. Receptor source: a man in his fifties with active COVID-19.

DNA of the CDR3: TGTGCCAGCAGCTTAGGGACAGGGAAACTAGGTGGCTACACCTTC. Translating it yields CASSLGTGKLGGYTF. The gene calls are TRBV7-9 and TRBJ1-2; 8 bases line up with TRBD1. With V trimmed by 1 base and J by 7 bases, 8 bases remained unmatched. Germline assignment: CDR1 SEHNR and CDR2 FQNEAQ (reference sequence). The CDR3 has 15 residues.

The CDR3 sequence: CASSLVPTVYEQYF. Written as DNA, the CDR3 is TGTGCCAGCAGCTTGGTCCCGACAGTTTACGAGCAGTACTTC. The V call is TRBV5-6, the J call TRBJ2-7; the D gene is possibly TRBD1 (5 bases). The CDR3 has 14 residues. The germline CDR1 and CDR2 sequences are SGHDT and YYEEEE. Trimming stripped 0 bases from V and 4 bases from J, with 11 bases between.

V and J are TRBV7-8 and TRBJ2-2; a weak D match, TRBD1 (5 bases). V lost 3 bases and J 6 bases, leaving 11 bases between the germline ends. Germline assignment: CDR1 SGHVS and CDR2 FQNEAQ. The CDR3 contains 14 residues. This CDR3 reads CASSFIVGAGELFF. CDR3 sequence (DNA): TGTGCCAGCAGCTTTATTGTAGGGGCCGGGGAGCTGTTTTTT.

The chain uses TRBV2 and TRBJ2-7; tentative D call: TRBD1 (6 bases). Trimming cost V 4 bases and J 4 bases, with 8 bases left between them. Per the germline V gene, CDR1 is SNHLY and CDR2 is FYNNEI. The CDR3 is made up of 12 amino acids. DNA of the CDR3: TGTGCCAGCAGTGTACAGGGATACGAGCAGTACTTC. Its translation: CASSVQGYEQYF.

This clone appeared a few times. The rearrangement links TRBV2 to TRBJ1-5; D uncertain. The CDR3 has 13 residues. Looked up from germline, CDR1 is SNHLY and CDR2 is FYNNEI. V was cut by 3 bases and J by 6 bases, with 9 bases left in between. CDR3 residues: CASSEPRSQPQHF. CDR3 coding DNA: TGTGCCAGCAGTGAGCCGAGGTCTCAGCCCCAGCATTTT.

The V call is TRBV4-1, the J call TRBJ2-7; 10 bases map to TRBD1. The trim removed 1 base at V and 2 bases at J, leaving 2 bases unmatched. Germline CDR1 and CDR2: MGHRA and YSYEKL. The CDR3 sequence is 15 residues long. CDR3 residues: CASSQGQGAPYEQYF. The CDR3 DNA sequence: TGCGCCAGCAGCCAAGGACAGGGGGCACCCTACGAGCAGTACTTC.

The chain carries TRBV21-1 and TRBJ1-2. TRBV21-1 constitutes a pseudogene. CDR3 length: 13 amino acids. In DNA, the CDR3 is TGTGCCAGCGAGGTGGGGGGGCGGTATGGCTACACCTTC. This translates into CASEVGGRYGYTF.

As DNA, the CDR3 is TGTGCCAGCAGCCAAGAGGGGCAGAGAATGAACACTGAAGCTTTCTTT. Protein product: CASSQEGQRMNTEAFF. V is TRBV4-2 and J is TRBJ1-1; maybe TRBD1 (5 bases). The CDR3 contains 16 residues. Trimming removed 0 bases from V and 0 bases from J, with 11 bases in between. Germline CDR1 is LGHNA and CDR2 is YNFKEQ.

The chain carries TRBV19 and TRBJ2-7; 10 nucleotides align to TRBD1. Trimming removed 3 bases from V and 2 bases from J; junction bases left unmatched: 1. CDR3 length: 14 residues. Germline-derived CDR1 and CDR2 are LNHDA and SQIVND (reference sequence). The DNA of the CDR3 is TGTGCCAGTAGTATTGGGACAGGGGCCTACGAGCAGTACTTC. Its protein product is CASSIGTGAYEQYF.

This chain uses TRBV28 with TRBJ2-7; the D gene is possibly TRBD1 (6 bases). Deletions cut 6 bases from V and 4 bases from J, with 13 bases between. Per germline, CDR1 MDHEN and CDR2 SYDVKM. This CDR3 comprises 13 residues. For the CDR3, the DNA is TGTGCCAGCAGGAGAGGGGGTACGTACGAGCAGTACTTC. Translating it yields CASRRGGTYEQYF. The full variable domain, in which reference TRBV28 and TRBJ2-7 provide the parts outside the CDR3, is DVKVTQSSRYLVKRTGEKVFLECVQDMDHENMFWYRQDPGLGLRLIYFSYDVKMKEKGDIPEGYSVSREKKERFSLILESASTNQTSMYLCASRRGGTYEQYFGPGTRLTVT.

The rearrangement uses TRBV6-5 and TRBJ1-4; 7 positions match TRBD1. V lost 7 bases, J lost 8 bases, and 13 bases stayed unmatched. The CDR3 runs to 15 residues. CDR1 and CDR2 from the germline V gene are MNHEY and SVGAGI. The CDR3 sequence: CASTTRQGSIEKLFF. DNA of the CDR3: TGTGCCAGCACCACAAGACAGGGTAGCATAGAAAAACTGTTTTTT.

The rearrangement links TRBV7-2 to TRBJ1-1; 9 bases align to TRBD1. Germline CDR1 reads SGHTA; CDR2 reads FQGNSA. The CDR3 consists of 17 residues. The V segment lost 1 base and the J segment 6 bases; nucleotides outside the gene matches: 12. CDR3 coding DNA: TGTGCCAGCAGCTTAGTTGGACAGGGGAAACAGCGGGCTGAAGCTTTCTTT. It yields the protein CASSLVGQGKQRAEAFF.

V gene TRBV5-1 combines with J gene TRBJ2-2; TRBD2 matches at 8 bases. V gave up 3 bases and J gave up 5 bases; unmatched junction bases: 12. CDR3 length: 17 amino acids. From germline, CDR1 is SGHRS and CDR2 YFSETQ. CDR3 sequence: CASSSGRGSGTTGELFF. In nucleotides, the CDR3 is TGCGCCAGCAGCTCTGGGAGGGGTAGCGGGACTACCGGGGAGCTGTTTTTT.

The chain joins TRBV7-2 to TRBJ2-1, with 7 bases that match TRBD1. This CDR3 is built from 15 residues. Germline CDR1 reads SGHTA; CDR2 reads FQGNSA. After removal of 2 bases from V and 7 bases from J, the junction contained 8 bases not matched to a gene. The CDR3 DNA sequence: TGTGCCAGCAGCTTATCCGACAGGGTCCCTAATGAGCAGTTCTTC. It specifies CASSLSDRVPNEQFF.

The CDR3 sequence is CATMAPNEQFF. The CDR3 region has the DNA TGTGCCACCATGGCCCCAAACGAGCAGTTCTTC. This chain links TRBV2 with TRBJ2-1; D remains ambiguous. Trimming pared 10 bases from V and 10 bases from J, leaving 14 bases between. The CDR3 has 11 amino acids. CDR1 and CDR2 from the germline V gene are SNHLY and FYNNEI.

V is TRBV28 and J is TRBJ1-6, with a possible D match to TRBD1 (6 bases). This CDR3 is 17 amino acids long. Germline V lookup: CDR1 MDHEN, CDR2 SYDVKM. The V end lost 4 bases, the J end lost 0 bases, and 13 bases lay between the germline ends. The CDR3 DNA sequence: TGTGCCAGCAGTTCGTCAGGGGTAGGCTCCTATAATTCACCCCTCCACTTT. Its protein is CASSSSGVGSYNSPLHF.

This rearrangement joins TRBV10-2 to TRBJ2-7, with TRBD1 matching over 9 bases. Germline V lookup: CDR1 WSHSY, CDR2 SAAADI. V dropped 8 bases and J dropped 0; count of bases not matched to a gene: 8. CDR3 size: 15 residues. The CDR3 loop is CASYPGTGSSYEQYF. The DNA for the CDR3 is TGCGCCAGCTATCCCGGGACAGGGAGCTCCTACGAGCAGTACTTC.

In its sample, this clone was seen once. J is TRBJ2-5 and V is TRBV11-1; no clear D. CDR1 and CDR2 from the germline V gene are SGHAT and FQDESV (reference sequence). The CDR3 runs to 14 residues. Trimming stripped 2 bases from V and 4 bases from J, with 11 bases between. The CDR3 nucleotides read TGTGCCAGCAGCTTATGGGCAGGTGCAGAGACCCAGTACTTC. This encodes CASSLWAGAETQYF.

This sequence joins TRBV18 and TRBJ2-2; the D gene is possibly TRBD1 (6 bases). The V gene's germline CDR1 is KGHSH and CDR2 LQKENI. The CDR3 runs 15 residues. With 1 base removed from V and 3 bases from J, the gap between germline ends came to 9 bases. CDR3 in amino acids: CASSPRKGDTGELFF. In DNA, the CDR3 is TGTGCCAGCTCACCACGGAAGGGGGACACCGGGGAGCTGTTTTTT.

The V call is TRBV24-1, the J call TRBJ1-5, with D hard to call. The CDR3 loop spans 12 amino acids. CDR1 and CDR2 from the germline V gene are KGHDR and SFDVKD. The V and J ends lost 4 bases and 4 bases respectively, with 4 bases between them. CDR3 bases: TGTGCCACCAGTGAGCAGAATCAGCCCCAGCATTTT. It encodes CATSEQNQPQHF.

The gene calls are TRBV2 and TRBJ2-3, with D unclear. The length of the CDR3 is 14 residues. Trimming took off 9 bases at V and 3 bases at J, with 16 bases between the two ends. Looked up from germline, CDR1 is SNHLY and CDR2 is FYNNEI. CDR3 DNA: TGTGCCAGTCATGGGCCCACTTTGACAGATACGCAGTATTTT. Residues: CASHGPTLTDTQYF.

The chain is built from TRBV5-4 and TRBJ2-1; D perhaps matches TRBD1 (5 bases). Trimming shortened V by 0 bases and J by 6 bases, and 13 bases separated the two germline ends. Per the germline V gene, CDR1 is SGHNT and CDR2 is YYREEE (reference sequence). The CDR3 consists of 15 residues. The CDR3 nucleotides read TGTGCCAGCAGCTTGGAGACAGCCCACAGCAATGAGCAGTTCTTC. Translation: CASSLETAHSNEQFF.

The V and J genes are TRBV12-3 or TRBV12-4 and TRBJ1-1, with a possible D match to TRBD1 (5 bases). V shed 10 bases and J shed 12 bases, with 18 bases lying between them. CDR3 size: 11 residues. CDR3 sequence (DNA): TGTGCCACCGGGGAGGGGACCCGACCTTTCTTT. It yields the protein CATGEGTRPFF.

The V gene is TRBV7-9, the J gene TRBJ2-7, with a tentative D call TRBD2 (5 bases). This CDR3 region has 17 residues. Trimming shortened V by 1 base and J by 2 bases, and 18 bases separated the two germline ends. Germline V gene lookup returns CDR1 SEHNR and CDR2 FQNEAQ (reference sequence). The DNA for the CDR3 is TGTGCCAGCAGCTTAGGTGTACGGGGAATGAGGCCCTACGAGCAGTACTTC. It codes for CASSLGVRGMRPYEQYF.

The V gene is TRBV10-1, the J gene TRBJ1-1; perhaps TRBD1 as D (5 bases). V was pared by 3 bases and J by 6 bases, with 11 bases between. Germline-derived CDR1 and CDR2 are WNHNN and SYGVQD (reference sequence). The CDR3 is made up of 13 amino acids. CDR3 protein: CASSDGTPAEAFF. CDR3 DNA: TGCGCCAGCAGTGACGGGACTCCCGCTGAAGCTTTCTTT.

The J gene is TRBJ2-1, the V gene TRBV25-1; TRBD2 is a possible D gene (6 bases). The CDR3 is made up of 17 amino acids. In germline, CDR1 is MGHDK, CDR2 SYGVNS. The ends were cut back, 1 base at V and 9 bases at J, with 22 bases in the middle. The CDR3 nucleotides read TGTGCCAGCAGTGAATGGGGCATGGAGGGCCGGGAAGGTGAGCAGTTCTTC. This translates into CASSEWGMEGREGEQFF.

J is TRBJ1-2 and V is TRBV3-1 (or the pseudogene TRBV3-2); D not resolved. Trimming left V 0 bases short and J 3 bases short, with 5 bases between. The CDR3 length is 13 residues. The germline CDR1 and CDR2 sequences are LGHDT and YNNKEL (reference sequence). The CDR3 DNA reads TGTGCCAGCAGCCAAGACCCCGACTATGGCTACACCTTC. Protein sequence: CASSQDPDYGYTF.

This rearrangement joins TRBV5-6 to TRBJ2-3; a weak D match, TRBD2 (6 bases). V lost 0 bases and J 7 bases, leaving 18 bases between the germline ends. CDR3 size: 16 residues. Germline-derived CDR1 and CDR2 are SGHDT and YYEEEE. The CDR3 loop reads CASSLGPSDATYTQYF. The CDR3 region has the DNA TGTGCCAGCAGCTTGGGGCCTAGCGATGCGACATATACGCAGTATTTT. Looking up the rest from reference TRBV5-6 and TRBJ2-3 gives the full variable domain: DAGVTQSPTHLIKTRGQQVTLRCSPKSGHDTVSWYQQALGQGPQFIFQYYEEEERQRGNFPDRFSGHQFPNYSSELNVNALLLGDSALYLCASSLGPSDATYTQYFGPGTRLTVL.

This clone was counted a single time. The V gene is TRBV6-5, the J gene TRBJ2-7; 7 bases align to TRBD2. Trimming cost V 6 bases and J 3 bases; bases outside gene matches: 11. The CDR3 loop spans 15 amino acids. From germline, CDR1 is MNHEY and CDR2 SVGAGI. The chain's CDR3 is CASRRQREINYEQYF. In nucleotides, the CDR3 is TGTGCCAGCAGACGGCAGCGGGAAATAAACTACGAGCAGTACTTC.

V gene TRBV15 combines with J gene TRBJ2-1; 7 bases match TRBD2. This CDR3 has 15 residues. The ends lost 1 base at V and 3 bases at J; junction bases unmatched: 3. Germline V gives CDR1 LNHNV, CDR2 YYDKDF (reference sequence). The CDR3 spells CATSRAWTSYNEQFF. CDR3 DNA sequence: TGTGCCACCAGCAGAGCTTGGACTAGCTACAATGAGCAGTTCTTC.